The 13 T cell receptor beta chains below were found in one sample sequenced in a study of cytomegalovirus exposure and HLA in healthy donors. Primers for the PCR totalled 60 Vbeta and 13 Jbeta. Profiled with immunoSEQ multiplex PCR; TCRdb holds only in-frame clones, not every one. The listing contains more than 90,000 clones. Sample: PBMCs. The receptors shown here come from a young man in good health and CMV-seronegative.

The chain recombines TRBV18 with TRBJ1-1; no reliable D call. There are 15 residues in the CDR3. Germline values: CDR1 KGHSH, CDR2 LQKENI. The ends were cut back, 1 base at V and 3 bases at J, with 12 bases in the middle. In nucleotides, the CDR3 is TGTGCCAGCTCACCACTAGGCCAGGCCTACACTGAAGCTTTCTTT. Translated, it gives CASSPLGQAYTEAFF.

CDR3 nucleotide sequence: TGTGCCAGCAGTCCCTACCTGACAGGGGGCGAAGATGAGCAGTTCTTC. Translated: CASSPYLTGGEDEQFF. The gene calls are TRBV27 and TRBJ2-1; 10 bases are shared with TRBD1. Trimming took 5 bases from V and 8 from J; bases not matched to a gene: 12. The V gene's germline CDR1 is MNHEY and CDR2 SMNVEV (reference sequence). CDR3 length equals 16 residues.

The rearrangement uses TRBV7-9 and TRBJ2-3; perhaps TRBD1 as D (6 bases). The CDR3 is made up of 14 amino acids. CDR1 is SEHNR and CDR2 is FQNEAQ in the germline V gene (reference sequence). V lost 3 bases and J 6 bases, leaving 13 bases between the germline ends. The CDR3 region is CASSLGAGMDTQYF. CDR3 bases: TGTGCCAGCAGCTTGGGGGCAGGTATGGATACGCAGTATTTT.

The chain joins TRBV9 to TRBJ2-3; D call uncertain. Germline CDR1 reads SGDLS; CDR2 reads YYNGEE. Trimming took 3 bases from V and 6 from J, leaving 11 bases between them. This CDR3 spans 13 amino acids. The CDR3 DNA is TGTGCCAGCAGCGCCGCTCCCCAGGATACGCAGTATTTT. Encoded protein: CASSAAPQDTQYF.

This rearrangement joins TRBV5-1 to TRBJ1-1; TRBD1 aligns across 8 bases. Germline trimming cut 4 bases from V and 5 bases from J; bases unmatched to any gene: 7. The CDR3 loop spans 14 amino acids. CDR1 is SGHRS and CDR2 is YFSETQ in the germline V gene. CDR3 in amino acids: CASSIGQGSTEAFF. The DNA for the CDR3 is TGCGCCAGCAGCATTGGACAGGGCTCGACTGAAGCTTTCTTT.

The V gene is TRBV7-9, the J gene TRBJ2-3; 9 bases are a match to TRBD2. With 5 bases clipped from V and 14 bases from J, the junction kept 8 bases outside the gene matches. The CDR3 loop spans 12 amino acids. Germline CDR1 reads SEHNR; CDR2 reads FQNEAQ (reference sequence). The CDR3 DNA reads as TGTGCCAGCAGCCTGGCGGGAGGGAGCCCGTATTTT. Its protein product is CASSLAGGSPYF.

The V call is TRBV18, the J call TRBJ2-2; tentative D call: TRBD2 (6 bases). The CDR3 runs 17 residues. Trimming took off 3 bases at V and 3 bases at J, with 17 bases between the two ends. Germline V gene sequence: CDR1 KGHSH, CDR2 LQKENI. Here the CDR3 DNA reads TGTGCCAGCTCACCTTTAATGCGGGGCGCGGACACCGGGGAGCTGTTTTTT. It is translated as CASSPLMRGADTGELFF.

V and J are TRBV23-1 and TRBJ1-5; 7 nucleotides align to TRBD1. TRBV23-1 is known as an ORF, though its function is uncertain. The CDR3 consists of 17 residues. Trimming took 3 bases from V and 0 from J; bases not matched to a gene: 8. Here the CDR3 DNA reads TGCGCCAGCAGTCACTTACAGGGGAAGGCTAGCAATCAGCCCCAGCATTTT. Protein product: CASSHLQGKASNQPQHF.

The chain has TRBV29-1 and TRBJ2-5; 11 positions agree with TRBD2. V lost 7 bases to trimming and J lost 3 bases; unmatched junction nucleotides: 4. CDR3 length equals 13 residues. CDR1 is SQVTM, CDR2 ANQGSEA, per germline. The CDR3 is CSAVLAGEETQYF. DNA for the CDR3: TGCAGCGCTGTACTAGCGGGGGAAGAGACCCAGTACTTC. Filled out from reference TRBV29-1 and TRBJ2-5, the complete variable domain reads SAVISQKPSRDICQRGTSLTIQCQVDSQVTMMFWYRQQPGQSLTLIATANQGSEATYESGFVIDKFPISRPNLTFSTLTVSNMSPEDSSIYLCSAVLAGEETQYFGPGTRLLVL.

The chain employs TRBV2 and TRBJ2-1; TRBD1 matches at 8 bases. Unmatched junction bases numbered 9, after V lost 3 bases and J lost 5 bases. There are 16 residues in the CDR3. Germline CDR1 SNHLY, CDR2 FYNNEI. The CDR3 region is CASSDRAGTGNNEQFF. CDR3 nucleotide sequence: TGTGCCAGCAGTGACAGGGCGGGGACAGGAAACAATGAGCAGTTCTTC.

The genes are TRBV2 and TRBJ2-3; 8 bases line up with TRBD2. V shed 3 bases, J shed 5 bases, and the junction held 4 bases outside the gene matches. This CDR3 comprises 14 residues. From germline, CDR1 is SNHLY and CDR2 FYNNEI. CDR3 sequence: CASSERGVGDTQYF. CDR3 bases: TGTGCCAGCAGTGAGCGGGGGGTGGGAGATACGCAGTATTTT.

V gene TRBV11-2 combines with J gene TRBJ2-1, with D unresolved. Per germline, CDR1 SGHAT and CDR2 FQNNGV. The CDR3 is 13 residues long. V shed 5 bases and J shed 8 bases, with 13 bases lying between them. CDR3 protein: CASSPSRRDEQFF. The CDR3 region has the DNA TGTGCCAGCAGCCCCTCCCGTCGTGATGAGCAGTTCTTC.

V gene TRBV10-1 combines with J gene TRBJ2-3; D gene uncertain. This CDR3 comprises 15 residues. Germline V gene lookup returns CDR1 WNHNN and CDR2 SYGVQD (reference sequence). The V gene lost 5 bases and the J gene lost 0 bases, with 12 bases spanning the gap. CDR3 nucleotides: TGCGCCAGCAGTCTAGGCGCCCGGAGCACAGATACGCAGTATTTT. Its protein is CASSLGARSTDTQYF.